Detailed here is one TCR beta chain. One junction end disagrees with the germline gene, perhaps due to a read error. Other DNA sequences from this sample encode an identical CDR3 as well. This CDR3 contains 16 residues. In germline, CDR1 is MNHEY, CDR2 SVGAGI. This specimen comes from a study of blood T cell repertoires in COVID-19. Per the original data handling: Amplified reference gene primers provided the basis for estimating nucleated cell counts. TCRdb's copy holds only in-frame clones and misses some; the assay was immunoSEQ multiplex PCR. The V and J calls and clone size come from that table; D and trimming were worked out from the DNA. The table lists around 71,000 clones, about 86% of them singletons.

The sequencing sample was made of peripheral blood. The J gene is TRBJ2-4, the V gene TRBV6-5; 12 bases are shared with TRBD2. The sequence was collected from a man aged 65 to 79 with acute or convalescent COVID-19. This CDR3 is CASSYYLAGGVDIQYF. CDR3 DNA: TGTGCCAGCAGTTACTATCTAGCGGGAGGGGTAGACATTCAGTACTTT.